One T cell receptor (beta chain) is described in this entry. Its target is not known. The CDR3 is made up of 16 amino acids. The germline CDR1 and CDR2 sequences are LGHDT and YNNKEL (reference sequence). V lost 3 bases, J lost 0 bases, and 12 bases lay in between. This sample is drawn from a study of T cells after yellow fever vaccination. Study-wide findings and caveats: By day 5 rather than day 15, the secondary response had peaked, though it was weaker. Boosting was followed by the reappearance of most primary-vaccination clones (96% CD4, roughly 90% CD8).

It was through 5'RACE template switching that TCR cDNA was made, with a universal primer site and UMIs added. MiXCR, applied by TCRdb to the 5' RACE reads, yields one record per CDR3 protein. Found here are a few hundred thousand distinct CDR3 sequences, 10% to 15% of them singletons; the top ten hold roughly 0.5%. The receptor comes from a man aged 30 to 39 who received the YFV17D yellow fever vaccine. The chain has TRBV3-1 and TRBJ1-5, with D perhaps TRBD1 (6 bases). Here the sequenced sample was CD4+ T cells sorted from PBMCs, taken 45 days after the yellow fever booster vaccination. In DNA, the CDR3 is TGTGCCAGCAGCCATCGGACAGACTATAGCAATCAGCCCCAGCATTTT. Translating it yields CASSHRTDYSNQPQHF. Variable domain in full (rest from reference TRBV3-1 and TRBJ1-5): DTAVSQTPKYLVTQMGNDKSIKCEQNLGHDTMYWYKQDSKKFLKIMFSYNNKELIINETVPNRFSPKSPDKAHLNLHINSLELGDSAVYFCASSHRTDYSNQPQHFGDGTRLSIL.